A selection of T cell receptor beta chains follows, all from one sample in a study of PD-L1 blockade in urothelial cancer. Data came from immunoSEQ multiplex PCR; TCRdb stores just in-frame clones and leaves some out. Among tens of thousands of clones, 75% to 85% were seen once, and the ten largest hold about 10%. The sequencing here drew on PBMCs, taken around atezolizumab (anti-PD-L1) treatment. Source of these receptors: a man in his 70s with urothelial cancer. Each CDR3 is given without its conserved first and last residue. Fields, in order: V gene, J gene, CDR3 protein.

TRBV7-8	TRBJ1-4	ASSFPGTGEKLF
TRBV2	TRBJ2-4	ASSDWQGPNIQY
TRBV27	TRBJ1-1	ASSLSSPGNTEAF
TRBV7-2	TRBJ2-7	ASSLHLDSSYEQY
TRBV9	TRBJ2-7	ASSPQGGPGYEQY
TRBV29-1	TRBJ2-5	SVERGQGLQETQY
TRBV7-2	TRBJ2-7	ASSLIWKDRGYEQY
TRBV7-9	TRBJ1-2	ASSERGIYGYT
TRBV6-5	TRBJ1-5	ASTSSSGGQPQH
TRBV7-2	TRBJ2-5	ASSYGRSTGQETQY
TRBV5-1	TRBJ2-3	ASSLSFGQGYSDTQY
TRBV4-1	-	ASSQEGRQGSYEQY
TRBV30	TRBJ2-1	AWSPPTYNEQF
TRBV11-2	TRBJ2-7	ASSPSAGLAGGEY
TRBV11-2	TRBJ2-3	ASSFGGSPSTDTQY
TRBV28	TRBJ1-5	ASSGDRLSNQPQH
TRBV7-9	TRBJ2-1	ASSSLPVQSSYNEQF
TRBV5-1	TRBJ2-5	ASSLGREETQY
TRBV5-1	TRBJ2-1	ASSLGQGRNEQF
TRBV5-1	TRBJ2-3	ASSRTSGSTDTQY